This T cell receptor beta chain was captured in a study of shared clonotypes between healthy human individuals. Overall study findings and caveats: Larger estimated richness was generally seen in naive subsets than in memory subsets. Among donors, the sharing of clonotypes was expected to be influenced by sequencing depth.

Genomic DNA per cell subset filled all wells of several immunoSEQ plates. Some clones are missing from TCRdb's copy, which holds only in-frame ones; the method was immunoSEQ multiplex PCR. The repertoire holds more than 2,000,000 clones, around 94% seen once, with about 0.13% in the top ten. About this clone itself: Its antigen is not known.

V dropped 7 bases and J dropped 6; count of bases not matched to a gene: 9. CDR1 and CDR2 (germline): SGHVS, FNYEAQ. There are 14 residues in the CDR3. The TCR was taken from a man aged 18 to 30 in good health. This sequence joins TRBV7-6 and TRBJ2-5, with 9 bases that match TRBD1. The sequenced sample consisted of naive CD4+ T cells sorted from blood. Noted subset: CD45RA+ positively selected. The CDR3 reads CASIKGTGRQTQYF. The CDR3 nucleotides read TGTGCCAGCATCAAAGGGACAGGGAGGCAGACCCAGTACTTC. The full variable domain, completed using reference TRBV7-6 and TRBJ2-5, is GAGVSQSPRYKVTKRGQDVALRCDPISGHVSLYWYRQALGQGPEFLTYFNYEAQQDKSGLPNDRFSAERPEGSISTLTIQRTEQRDSAMYRCASIKGTGRQTQYFGPGTRLLVL.